This T cell receptor (beta chain) was sequenced for a study of shared clonotypes between healthy human individuals. Assay: immunoSEQ multiplex PCR; the TCRdb copy retains only in-frame clones and omits some. This sample carries around 1.6 million clones, nearly 99% of them seen once, and the ten largest clones take roughly 0.4%. CDR1 is MNHEY, CDR2 SMNVEV, per germline (reference sequence). With V trimmed by 10 bases and J by 4 bases, 16 bases remained unmatched. The CDR3 totals 17 residues. This receptor was taken from a man aged 30 to 45 in good health. Sequencing used naive CD4+ T cells sorted from blood. The subset: CD45RA+ positively selected. The chain links TRBV27 to TRBJ2-7; 13 bases match TRBD2. The CDR3: CATMGLAGNSGDYEQYF. The CDR3 DNA is TGTGCCACCATGGGACTAGCGGGAAACTCGGGGGATTACGAGCAGTACTTC.